A selection of T cell receptor beta chains follows, all from one sample in a study of T-cell reconstitution after alpha-beta-depleted transplantation in children. Each CDR3 protein gets one entry after TCRdb re-called the PCR reads with MiXCR. This table has about 980,000 distinct CDR3 sequences, about 26% appearing once. The source material was PBMCs, mostly from graft donor cells, sampled 360 days after TCRalphabeta/CD19-depleted stem cell transplant. The origin of the receptors is a boy under three years old who had a stem cell transplant for SCID, so the T cells may come from the graft donor. The CDR3 runs from the conserved cysteine through the conserved F or W. A D gene is named only where the DNA matches it firmly. The size field is filled for only some rows; it gives once, few, many or a size class.

abundance	v_gene	d_gene	j_gene	CDR3nt	CDR3aa
-	TRBV5-1	-	TRBJ2-7	TGCGCCAGCAGCTTCGGTGCGGGGGCCCCCACCTACGAGCAGTACTTC	CASSFGAGAPTYEQYF
many	TRBV12-3/TRBV12-4	TRBD2	TRBJ2-5	TGTGCCAGCAGCCCCTTGATGACTAGCGATAGTCAAGAGACCCAGTACTTC	CASSPLMTSDSQETQYF
-	TRBV5-6	TRBD1	TRBJ2-2	TGTGCCAGCAGCTTGGTGACAGGGGGCACCGGGGAGCTGTTTTTT	CASSLVTGGTGELFF
-	TRBV2	TRBD2	TRBJ2-3	TGTGCCAGCAGTGAGGGGCGGGGGTTCCCTAGCACAGATACGCAGTATTTT	CASSEGRGFPSTDTQYF
few	TRBV7-9	-	TRBJ1-1	TGTGCCAGCAGCTCAGACAGATCCACTGAAGCTTTCTTT	CASSSDRSTEAFF
few	TRBV6-2/TRBV6-3	TRBD1	TRBJ1-1	TGTGCCAGCAGAACAAACCTCGACAGGGGGAACACTGAAGCTTTCTTT	CASRTNLDRGNTEAFF
-	TRBV4-1	-	TRBJ2-2	TGCGCCAGCAGCCAAGATGGGGCGGCTAACGGGGAGCTGTTTTTT	CASSQDGAANGELFF
many	TRBV5-1	-	TRBJ2-1	TGCGCCAGCAGCGGACAGTCGTCCTACAATGAGCAGTTCTTC	CASSGQSSYNEQFF
-	TRBV5-5	-	TRBJ2-7	TGTGCCAGCGCTGGGACTCGATCCTCCTACGAGCAGTACTTC	CASAGTRSSYEQYF
few	TRBV28	-	TRBJ2-7	TGTGCCAGCAGTCTAACCCAGGGGAGCGCCTACGAGCAGTACTTC	CASSLTQGSAYEQYF
few	TRBV29-1	TRBD2	TRBJ2-1	TGCAGCGTAGCGGGGGGGACCTACAATGAGCAGTTCTTC	CSVAGGTYNEQFF
-	TRBV20-1	-	TRBJ2-7	TGCAGTGCAGGCCCGGGGCGACACGAGCAGTACTTC	CSAGPGRHEQYF
few	TRBV15	-	TRBJ2-5	TGTGCCACCAGCAGCTTGGGGAGAGAGACCCAGTACTTC	CATSSLGRETQYF
-	TRBV20-1	TRBD1	TRBJ2-7	TGCAGTGCTAGAGGAACTGGGACAGGGGGCGAGTACTTC	CSARGTGTGGEYF
few	TRBV5-1	-	TRBJ2-2	TGCGCCAGCAGTCGACCGAGACTGCAGGGCTCACACACCGGGGAGCTGTTTTTT	CASSRPRLQGSHTGELFF
many	TRBV27	-	TRBJ2-7	TGTGCCAGCAACCACGCGGGGGCAGGGGACGAGCAGTACTTC	CASNHAGAGDEQYF
-	TRBV20-1	-	TRBJ2-1	TGCAGTGCTAGCTGGGGCGGGCACGATGAGCAGTTCTTC	CSASWGGHDEQFF
-	TRBV7-6	-	TRBJ2-7	TGTGCCAGCAGCTTAAGGGGGAACGGACTCTCCGAGCAGTACTTC	CASSLRGNGLSEQYF
-	TRBV29-1	-	TRBJ1-1	TGCAGCGTCGGCCCCAGCCTGAACACTGAAGCTTTCTTT	CSVGPSLNTEAFF
-	TRBV4-2	-	TRBJ2-2	TGTGCCAGCAAAGCGGGCCCATCTTCAGGGACGGTGAACACCGGGGAGCTGTTTTTT	CASKAGPSSGTVNTGELFF
-	TRBV20-1	-	TRBJ1-1	TGCAGTGCGCCTGGATGGGGACCTAACACTGAAGCTTTCTTT	CSAPGWGPNTEAFF
-	TRBV20-1	TRBD1	TRBJ1-4	TGCAGTGCTCCATCTCGCAGCCAGGGGGTTTATGAAAAACTGTTTTTT	CSAPSRSQGVYEKLFF
-	TRBV3-1	-	TRBJ1-2	TGTGCCAGCAGCCAAATGGGTGGCTACACCTTC	CASSQMGGYTF
few	TRBV27	-	TRBJ2-7	TGTGCCAGCAGTCTTCAGGGGCGAGCCTACGAGCAGTACTTC	CASSLQGRAYEQYF
few	TRBV20-1	-	TRBJ2-1	TGCAGTGCTAGGGGGAAGCTAGGGTATGAGCAGTTCTTC	CSARGKLGYEQFF
-	TRBV28	TRBD2	TRBJ2-1	TGTGCCAGCAGTTTACCCGATCCGGGGGGTCCCTACAATGAGCAGTTCTTC	CASSLPDPGGPYNEQFF
few	TRBV29-1	TRBD1	TRBJ1-1	TGCAGCGTCAGGGACAGGGAGTACACTGAAGCTTTCTTT	CSVRDREYTEAFF
-	TRBV14	-	TRBJ2-7	TGTGCCAGCAGCCAAGACGTCCGGCCCCACGAGCAGTACTTC	CASSQDVRPHEQYF